The clone carrying this T cell receptor (beta chain) was seen at least ten times. Its antigen is still unknown. This entry comes from a study of blood T cells in healthy people across ages. General study points: Diversity was estimated from one million T cells, and these estimates were considered underestimates. Relative to aged donors, long-lived donors carried more naive CD4+ cells and displayed higher diversity.

For the second PCR, which ran for roughly 7 to 11 cycles, a sample-barcoded 5' primer and a J-beta primer mix were used. One entry per CDR3 protein results from TCRdb running MiXCR on the 5' RACE reads. Seen here are 630,000 or so distinct CDR3 sequences, about 30% observed once, and the top ten hold 15% to 17%. The sequencing sample was made of blood. The sequence derives from a woman older than 75 in good health.

CDR3 sequence reads: CASSPRGAETQYF. The CDR3 nucleotides read TGTGCCAGCTCACCCAGGGGGGCGGAGACCCAGTACTTC. The chain couples TRBV18 to TRBJ2-5; tentatively, D is TRBD1 (7 bases). Germline CDR1 reads KGHSH; CDR2 reads LQKENI. The CDR3 runs to 13 residues. The ends were cut back, 3 bases at V and 5 bases at J, with 10 bases in the middle. The complete variable domain, with remaining parts taken from reference TRBV18 and TRBJ2-5, reads NAGVMQNPRHLVRRRGQEARLRCSPMKGHSHVYWYRQLPEEGLKFMVYLQKENIIDESGMPKERFSAEFPKEGPSILRIQQVVRGDSAAYFCASSPRGAETQYFGPGTRLLVL.